A single sample is the source of the 23 T cell receptor beta chains below, sequenced in a study of blood T cell repertoires in COVID-19. This table comes from immunoSEQ multiplex PCR, and its TCRdb copy is limited to in-frame clones, with some not included. The sample consists of nearly 200,000 clones, 89% of them appearing once. The specimen sequenced was PBMCs or T cells enriched from blood (not recorded which). All receptors come from a woman between 18 and 29 years old who had recovered from COVID-19.

The chain joins TRBV27 to TRBJ1-2, with 12 positions matching TRBD1. CDR1 and CDR2 (germline): MNHEY, SMNVEV (reference sequence). The CDR3 is 17 amino acids. After removal of 5 bases from V and 0 bases from J, the junction contained 7 bases not matched to a gene. This CDR3 reads CASSPWGQGATNYGYTF. In nucleotides, the CDR3 is TGTGCCAGCAGTCCATGGGGACAGGGGGCCACTAACTATGGCTACACCTTC.

The chain recombines TRBV2 with TRBJ2-5; D might be TRBD2 (6 bases). Germline V gene lookup returns CDR1 SNHLY and CDR2 FYNNEI. This CDR3 contains 14 residues. Trimming stripped 6 bases from V and 5 bases from J, with 16 bases between. DNA for the CDR3: TGTGCCAGCAGCAATCCTAGGGACTCGGAGACCCAGTACTTC. Translation: CASSNPRDSETQYF.

V and J are TRBV5-4 and TRBJ2-7, with 10 bases fitting TRBD1. The V and J ends lost 3 bases and 4 bases, in that order; junction bases with no gene match: 7. The CDR3 extends over 15 amino acids. CDR1 and CDR2 (germline): SGHNT, YYREEE (reference sequence). The CDR3 DNA is TGTGCCAGCAGCTCCTCCGTGGGACAGGGGTACGAGCAGTACTTC. This encodes CASSSSVGQGYEQYF.

This chain joins TRBV13 and TRBJ2-5; the match to TRBD2 covers 14 bases. Germline V gene sequence: CDR1 PRHDT, CDR2 FYEKMQ (reference sequence). The CDR3 sequence is 16 residues long. V shed 3 bases, J shed 5 bases, and the junction held 5 bases outside the gene matches. CDR3 nucleotide sequence: TGTGCCAGCAGCTTCGGACTAGCGGGGGGCGGGGAGACCCAGTACTTC. Protein sequence: CASSFGLAGGGETQYF. The full variable domain, completed using reference TRBV13 and TRBJ2-5, is AAGVIQSPRHLIKEKRETATLKCYPIPRHDTVYWYQQGPGQDPQFLISFYEKMQSDKGSIPDRFSAQQFSDYHSELNMSSLELGDSALYFCASSFGLAGGGETQYFGPGTRLLVL.

V is TRBV30 and J is TRBJ2-5, with 10 positions matching TRBD2. The trim removed 3 bases at V and 2 bases at J, leaving 3 bases unmatched. The CDR3 is 14 residues long. Per germline, CDR1 GTSNPN and CDR2 SVGIG (reference sequence). The CDR3 loop is CAWRLAGSQETQYF. The CDR3 coding sequence is TGTGCCTGGAGACTAGCGGGGTCGCAAGAGACCCAGTACTTC.

This clone was counted a single time. The identical CDR3 is also encoded by other nucleotide sequences in the sample. This rearrangement joins TRBV7-9 to TRBJ1-2, with 7 bases fitting TRBD1. Looked up from germline, CDR1 is SEHNR and CDR2 is FQNEAQ (reference sequence). V shed 8 bases, J shed 2 bases, and the junction held 5 bases outside the gene matches. The CDR3 loop spans 13 amino acids. CDR3 residues: CASSPGQNYGYTF. As DNA, the CDR3 is TGTGCCAGCTCGCCGGGACAGAACTATGGCTACACCTTC.

This rearrangement joins TRBV12-5 to TRBJ2-2; maybe TRBD1 (5 bases). Germline values: CDR1 LGHNT, CDR2 FRNRAP. V was shortened by 0 bases and J by 1 base, with 9 bases between the two germline ends. The CDR3 has 16 residues. The CDR3 protein is CASGLVFTGNTGELFF. Here the CDR3 DNA reads TGTGCTAGTGGTTTGGTATTTACAGGGAACACCGGGGAGCTGTTTTTT.

The V and J genes are TRBV6-5 and TRBJ2-7; tentatively, D is TRBD1 (5 bases). This CDR3 comprises 13 residues. CDR1 is MNHEY, CDR2 SVGAGI, per germline. Deletions cut 8 bases from V and 2 bases from J, with 13 bases between. The CDR3 loop reads CASRNRGPYEQYF. The CDR3 DNA sequence: TGTGCCAGCCGTAATAGGGGCCCCTACGAGCAGTACTTC.

The chain employs TRBV4-1 and TRBJ2-5; D might be TRBD1 (6 bases). The germline V and J ends were trimmed by 5 bases and 5 bases, with 21 bases remaining between them. This CDR3 spans 16 amino acids. The germline V gene encodes CDR1 MGHRA and CDR2 YSYEKL. In DNA, the CDR3 is TGCGCCAGCAGCGCATACAGGGACCCTCCGGGTGAGACCCAGTACTTC. Translation gives CASSAYRDPPGETQYF.

V gene TRBV25-1 combines with J gene TRBJ1-3, with D possibly TRBD1 on 6 matching bases. CDR1 MGHDK and CDR2 SYGVNS come from the germline V gene. This CDR3 is 16 amino acids long. V was trimmed by 0 bases and J by 3 bases, leaving 12 bases between them. The CDR3 DNA is TGTGCCAGCAGTGAATATGGGGGCAAGGATGGAAACACCATATATTTT. It is translated as CASSEYGGKDGNTIYF.

The chain uses TRBV6-5 and TRBJ1-2; TRBD1 is a possible D gene (6 bases). This CDR3 comprises 12 residues. The ends were cut back, 6 bases at V and 4 bases at J, with 9 bases in the middle. The V gene's germline CDR1 is MNHEY and CDR2 SVGAGI. Here the CDR3 reads CASRRDIYGYTF. The CDR3 DNA reads as TGTGCCAGCAGGAGGGACATCTATGGCTACACCTTC.

This clone occurred once. Other DNA sequences in this sample translate to the same CDR3. The chain is built from TRBV24-1 and TRBJ1-2, with 10 bases fitting TRBD1. The CDR3 is 12 residues long. V was pared by 5 bases and J by 7 bases, with 0 bases of the junction left unmatched. Germline CDR1 is KGHDR and CDR2 is SFDVKD. This chain's CDR3 is CATSGDRGGYTF. DNA of the CDR3: TGTGCCACCAGTGGGGACAGGGGTGGCTACACCTTC.

The J gene is TRBJ2-1, the V gene TRBV6-5; D is possibly TRBD1 (5 bases). The CDR3 has 15 amino acids. CDR1 and CDR2 from the germline V gene are MNHEY and SVGAGI. Between the trimmed V and J ends, which lost 7 bases and 4 bases, there was a span of 17 bases. CDR3 protein: CASNGALRWYNEQFF. CDR3 in DNA: TGTGCCAGCAATGGGGCCCTCAGGTGGTACAATGAGCAGTTCTTC.

The chain recombines TRBV4-1 with TRBJ2-5; the D is unclear. The CDR3 totals 16 residues. Trimming removed 0 bases from V and 7 bases from J, with 18 bases in between. CDR1 MGHRA and CDR2 YSYEKL come from the germline V gene. Here the CDR3 DNA reads TGCGCCAGCAGCCAAGAACCGCTGTTTTTCCACGGGACCCAGTACTTC. This sequence encodes CASSQEPLFFHGTQYF.

The rearrangement uses TRBV11-3 and TRBJ2-7, with D possibly matching TRBD1 (5 bases). This CDR3 contains 12 residues. Trimming cost V 5 bases and J 5 bases, with 10 bases left between them. Germline values: CDR1 SGHNT, CDR2 YENEEA. The CDR3 nucleotides read TGTGCCAGCAGCCGGCAGGGCCACGAGCAGTACTTC. This encodes CASSRQGHEQYF.

The sample holds a few counts of this clone. The chain is built from TRBV11-2 and TRBJ2-7, with unresolved D. The germline V gene encodes CDR1 SGHAT and CDR2 FQNNGV. The CDR3 runs to 12 residues. V was clipped by 1 base and J by 5 bases, with 6 bases between them. CDR3 in amino acids: CASSLGSHEQYF. The CDR3 nucleotides are TGTGCCAGCAGCTTAGGCAGTCACGAGCAGTACTTC. Drawing the rest from reference TRBV11-2 and TRBJ2-7, the complete variable domain is EAGVAQSPRYKIIEKRQSVAFWCNPISGHATLYWYQQILGQGPKLLIQFQNNGVVDDSQLPKDRFSAERLKGVDSTLKIQPAKLEDSAVYLCASSLGSHEQYFGPGTRLTVT.

The chain uses TRBV5-1 and TRBJ2-3, with TRBD1 identical over 10 bases. The CDR3 is 16 residues long. V dropped 6 bases and J dropped 1; count of bases not matched to a gene: 8. Looked up from germline, CDR1 is SGHRS and CDR2 is YFSETQ. CDR3 sequence: CASTLSGTGGTDTQYF. The CDR3 nucleotides read TGCGCCAGCACCCTTTCCGGGACAGGGGGCACAGATACGCAGTATTTT.

The J gene is TRBJ1-4, the V gene TRBV5-4; 7 bases are a match to TRBD1. Losses at the gene ends were 3 bases for V and 8 bases for J; bases not matched to a gene: 7. CDR1 and CDR2 (germline): SGHNT, YYREEE (reference sequence). This CDR3 contains 14 residues. The CDR3: CASSYGTEGEKLFF. In DNA form, the CDR3 reads TGTGCCAGCAGCTACGGGACAGAGGGGGAAAAACTGTTTTTT.

The rearrangement joins TRBV5-1 to TRBJ2-5, with D possibly matching TRBD2 (5 bases). Germline CDR1 and CDR2: SGHRS and YFSETQ. This CDR3 spans 15 amino acids. With 4 bases removed from V and 0 bases from J, the gap between germline ends came to 13 bases. The CDR3 DNA sequence: TGCGCCAGCAGCCGTCTAGGCGGGTACCAAGAGACCCAGTACTTC. Encoded protein: CASSRLGGYQETQYF.

V and J are TRBV7-6 and TRBJ2-7; D is perhaps TRBD2 (5 bases). The germline gives CDR1 SGHVS, CDR2 FNYEAQ. V was shortened by 5 bases and J by 3 bases, with 17 bases between the two germline ends. This CDR3 comprises 15 residues. The CDR3 bases are TGTGCCAGCAGCCCCCAGATCGGGGTTAACTACGAGCAGTACTTC. It is translated as CASSPQIGVNYEQYF.

This clone was seen only a few times. The CDR3 spells CASSDGQGEKPQHF. Written as DNA, the CDR3 is TGTGCCAGCTCAGACGGACAGGGGGAAAAGCCCCAGCATTTT. The chain uses TRBV18 and TRBJ1-5, with TRBD1 matching 10 bases. Germline V gene data show CDR1 as KGHSH and CDR2 as LQKENI. This CDR3 has 14 residues. V gave up 5 bases and J gave up 8 bases; unmatched junction bases: 6.

This clone was detected once. CDR3 sequence (DNA): TGTGCCAGCAGCCTATCACTAGCGGGAACCATCAACACCGGGGAGCTGTTTTTT. Protein sequence: CASSLSLAGTINTGELFF. The V and J genes are TRBV4-2 and TRBJ2-2; TRBD2 aligns across 10 bases. This CDR3 spans 18 amino acids. Germline CDR1 reads LGHNA; CDR2 reads YNFKEQ. The J segment lost 2 bases and the V segment lost 4 bases, leaving 10 bases of the junction unmatched.

This chain uses TRBV6-5 with TRBJ2-7; 11 bases line up with TRBD1. CDR3 length: 15 amino acids. V was clipped by 0 bases and J by 4 bases; unmatched bases: 2. Germline values: CDR1 MNHEY, CDR2 SVGAGI. This CDR3 reads CASSYSDRGLYEQYF. The CDR3 DNA reads TGTGCCAGCAGTTACTCGGACAGGGGGCTTTACGAGCAGTACTTC.